These T cell receptor beta chains were read from a single sample in a study of blood T cell repertoires in COVID-19. Only in-frame clones appear in the TCRdb table, and some are missing; sequencing was by immunoSEQ multiplex PCR. The sample has around 200,000 clones, 80% to 90% seen once; the top ten hold approximately 4%. The sequenced material came from PBMCs or T cells enriched from blood (not recorded which). The receptors were sampled from a woman aged 25 to 39 who had been exposed to COVID-19. Each CDR3 is given with its conserved first and last residue. The D gene is left open where the match is weak. Size values are once, few and many counts, or a class for expanded clones, and some rows have none.

CDR3 DNA: TGCGCCAGCAGCTTGCTGGGGCTCACTGAAGCTTTCTTT; CDR3 protein: CASSLLGLTEAFF; J gene: TRBJ1-1; D gene: NA; clone size: few; V gene: TRBV5-1
CDR3 DNA: TGTGCCAGCAGCTTGGCGGGGAGGGACACTGAAGCTTTCTTT; CDR3 protein: CASSLAGRDTEAFF; J gene: TRBJ1-1; D gene: NA; clone size: NA; V gene: TRBV5-6
CDR3 DNA: TGTGCCAGCAGCCCCGGGATCCTTAGCAATCAGCCCCAGCATTTT; CDR3 protein: CASSPGILSNQPQHF; J gene: TRBJ1-5; D gene: NA; clone size: NA; V gene: TRBV3-1/TRBV3-2
CDR3 DNA: TGTGCCAGCAGGAGGTCCGGGGATGGCTACACCTTC; CDR3 protein: CASRRSGDGYTF; J gene: TRBJ1-2; D gene: NA; clone size: NA; V gene: TRBV11-2
CDR3 DNA: TGTGCCAGCAGCCGAATCCGGGACAGGGGTCATAGCGGGGAGCTGTTTTTT; CDR3 protein: CASSRIRDRGHSGELFF; J gene: TRBJ2-2; D gene: TRBD1; clone size: NA; V gene: TRBV3-1/TRBV3-2
CDR3 DNA: TGTGCCAGCAGCCCAAAGGACAGTGCTAATGAAAAACTGTTTTTT; CDR3 protein: CASSPKDSANEKLFF; J gene: TRBJ1-4; D gene: NA; clone size: NA; V gene: TRBV5-8
CDR3 DNA: TGTGCCAGCAGGCCAGGGGGGAGTGGAAACACCATATATTTT; CDR3 protein: CASRPGGSGNTIYF; J gene: TRBJ1-3; D gene: TRBD1; clone size: once; V gene: TRBV6-5
CDR3 DNA: TGTGCCAGCAGTGAGGAGGGCGGCGGCAATCAGCCCCAGCATTTT; CDR3 protein: CASSEEGGGNQPQHF; J gene: TRBJ1-5; D gene: NA; clone size: few; V gene: TRBV2
CDR3 DNA: TGCGCCAGCAGCCACCCCGGGACTAGCGGGGGGGCATCCCACAATGAGCAGTTCTTC; CDR3 protein: CASSHPGTSGGASHNEQFF; J gene: TRBJ2-1; D gene: TRBD2; clone size: NA; V gene: TRBV4-1
CDR3 DNA: TGTGCCAGCACCCGGACTAGCGGGGTGATAAGCACAGATACGCAGTATTTT; CDR3 protein: CASTRTSGVISTDTQYF; J gene: TRBJ2-3; D gene: TRBD2; clone size: NA; V gene: TRBV9
CDR3 DNA: TGTGCCAGCTCACTCCTAGGGAACACTGAAGCTTTCTTT; CDR3 protein: CASSLLGNTEAFF; J gene: TRBJ1-1; D gene: NA; clone size: NA; V gene: TRBV18
CDR3 DNA: TGCGCCAGCAAACAGGGGAACACAGATACGCAGTATTTT; CDR3 protein: CASKQGNTDTQYF; J gene: TRBJ2-3; D gene: TRBD1; clone size: once; V gene: TRBV5-1
CDR3 DNA: TGTGCCTGGAGACAGGGGTACAATCAGCCCCAGCATTTT; CDR3 protein: CAWRQGYNQPQHF; J gene: TRBJ1-5; D gene: TRBD1; clone size: NA; V gene: TRBV30
CDR3 DNA: TGTGCCAGCAGTGCTCGGGCGGGGGGGCCCTTGCGTGAGCAGTTCTTC; CDR3 protein: CASSARAGGPLREQFF; J gene: TRBJ2-1; D gene: TRBD2; clone size: NA; V gene: TRBV6-4
CDR3 DNA: TGCGCCAGCGGACTAGCCGGGACAGCTTACAATGAGCAGTTCTTC; CDR3 protein: CASGLAGTAYNEQFF; J gene: TRBJ2-1; D gene: NA; clone size: NA; V gene: TRBV5-1
CDR3 DNA: TGCGCCAGCAGCTTGGGGCAGGAGGGAACACCCCTCCACTTT; CDR3 protein: CASSLGQEGTPLHF; J gene: TRBJ1-6; D gene: NA; clone size: NA; V gene: TRBV5-1
CDR3 DNA: TGTGCCAGCAGCTTAGCCACCGGGGACTATGGCTACACCTTC; CDR3 protein: CASSLATGDYGYTF; J gene: TRBJ1-2; D gene: NA; clone size: NA; V gene: TRBV7-2
CDR3 DNA: TGTGCCACCAGTGATTCAAGGCAGGGAGCCAAAAACATTCAGTACTTC; CDR3 protein: CATSDSRQGAKNIQYF; J gene: TRBJ2-4; D gene: NA; clone size: NA; V gene: TRBV24-1
CDR3 DNA: TGTGCCAGCTCCCGGACAGGCTTAACTTACAATGAGCAGTTCTTC; CDR3 protein: CASSRTGLTYNEQFF; J gene: TRBJ2-1; D gene: TRBD1; clone size: NA; V gene: TRBV6-5
CDR3 DNA: TGTGCCAGCTCACCTACTAGTTACGAGACCCAGTACTTC; CDR3 protein: CASSPTSYETQYF; J gene: TRBJ2-5; D gene: NA; clone size: NA; V gene: TRBV18
CDR3 DNA: TGCGCCAGCAGCTGGACTAGCGGGGCAACCTCCTACGAGCAGTACTTC; CDR3 protein: CASSWTSGATSYEQYF; J gene: TRBJ2-7; D gene: TRBD2; clone size: NA; V gene: TRBV5-1
CDR3 DNA: TGTGCCAGCAGCTTATTGGAGGGGAACACTGAAGCTTTCTTT; CDR3 protein: CASSLLEGNTEAFF; J gene: TRBJ1-1; D gene: NA; clone size: few; V gene: TRBV7-9
CDR3 DNA: TGTGCCAGCAGCTGGGCGCCCCCAGGGAACACTGAAGCTTTCTTT; CDR3 protein: CASSWAPPGNTEAFF; J gene: TRBJ1-1; D gene: NA; clone size: NA; V gene: TRBV5-5
CDR3 DNA: TGCAGCGTCGGACAGGGGGCGCCTGAGACCCAGTACTTC; CDR3 protein: CSVGQGAPETQYF; J gene: TRBJ2-5; D gene: TRBD1; clone size: NA; V gene: TRBV29-1
CDR3 DNA: TGTGCCAGCAGCCAGAGGGACAGGGGGCGAACAGATACGCAGTATTTT; CDR3 protein: CASSQRDRGRTDTQYF; J gene: TRBJ2-3; D gene: TRBD1; clone size: once; V gene: TRBV3-1/TRBV3-2
CDR3 DNA: TGTGCCAGTACCTCCCTCCCTAATTCACCCCTCCACTTT; CDR3 protein: CASTSLPNSPLHF; J gene: TRBJ1-6; D gene: NA; clone size: NA; V gene: TRBV19
CDR3 DNA: TGTGCCAGCTCACCGCGGAGAGATGAAAAACTGTTTTTT; CDR3 protein: CASSPRRDEKLFF; J gene: TRBJ1-4; D gene: NA; clone size: NA; V gene: TRBV18
CDR3 DNA: TGTGCCAGCAGCCAACCGACAGGTCCCGGTGGCTACACCTTC; CDR3 protein: CASSQPTGPGGYTF; J gene: TRBJ1-2; D gene: NA; clone size: NA; V gene: TRBV3-1/TRBV3-2
CDR3 DNA: TGCGCCAGCAGCCGCTCTGGACAGGGAGGGGAAAAACTGTTTTTT; CDR3 protein: CASSRSGQGGEKLFF; J gene: TRBJ1-4; D gene: TRBD1; clone size: NA; V gene: TRBV5-1
CDR3 DNA: TGTGCCAGCAGTTATGTACACCTGAACACTGAAGCTTTCTTT; CDR3 protein: CASSYVHLNTEAFF; J gene: TRBJ1-1; D gene: NA; clone size: NA; V gene: TRBV6-5
CDR3 DNA: TGTGCCAGCAGCTCCGACAGCCCCCAGCTCTATGGCTACACCTTC; CDR3 protein: CASSSDSPQLYGYTF; J gene: TRBJ1-2; D gene: NA; clone size: NA; V gene: TRBV11-3
CDR3 DNA: TGCGCCAGCAGCCAAGAACAAACAGCAACTAATGAAAAACTGTTTTTT; CDR3 protein: CASSQEQTATNEKLFF; J gene: TRBJ1-4; D gene: NA; clone size: NA; V gene: TRBV4-1
CDR3 DNA: TGTGCCAGCTCACCATTCGAACGGGAGACCCAGTACTTC; CDR3 protein: CASSPFERETQYF; J gene: TRBJ2-5; D gene: NA; clone size: NA; V gene: TRBV18